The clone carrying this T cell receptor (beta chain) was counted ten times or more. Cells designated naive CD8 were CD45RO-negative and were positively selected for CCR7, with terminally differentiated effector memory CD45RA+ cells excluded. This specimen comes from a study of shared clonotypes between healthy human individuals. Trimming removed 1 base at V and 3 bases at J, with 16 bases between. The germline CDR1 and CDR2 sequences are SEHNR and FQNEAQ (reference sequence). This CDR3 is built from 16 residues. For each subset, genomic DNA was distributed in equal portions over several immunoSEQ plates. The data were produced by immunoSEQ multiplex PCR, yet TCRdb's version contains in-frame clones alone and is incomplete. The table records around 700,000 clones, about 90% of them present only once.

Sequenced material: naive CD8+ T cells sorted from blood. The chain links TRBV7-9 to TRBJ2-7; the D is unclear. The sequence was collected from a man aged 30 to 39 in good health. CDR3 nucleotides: TGTGCCAGCAGCTTAGTCCAAGGTGGCCCTTTCTACGAGCAGTACTTC. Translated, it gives CASSLVQGGPFYEQYF.